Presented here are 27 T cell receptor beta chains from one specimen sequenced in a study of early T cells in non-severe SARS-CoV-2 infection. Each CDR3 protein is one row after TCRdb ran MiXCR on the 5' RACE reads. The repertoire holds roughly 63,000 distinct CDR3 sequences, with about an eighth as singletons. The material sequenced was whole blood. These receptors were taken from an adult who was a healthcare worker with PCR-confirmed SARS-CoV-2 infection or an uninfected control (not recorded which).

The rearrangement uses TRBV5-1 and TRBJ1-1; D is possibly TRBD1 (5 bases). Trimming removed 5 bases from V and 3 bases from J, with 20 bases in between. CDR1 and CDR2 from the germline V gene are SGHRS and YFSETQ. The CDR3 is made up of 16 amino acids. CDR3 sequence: CASRKGMGTADTEAFF. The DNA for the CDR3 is TGCGCCAGCAGAAAGGGTATGGGGACGGCGGACACTGAAGCTTTCTTT. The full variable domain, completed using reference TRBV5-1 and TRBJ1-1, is KAGVTQTPRYLIKTRGQQVTLSCSPISGHRSVSWYQQTPGQGLQFLFEYFSETQRNKGNFPGRFSGRQFSNSRSEMNVSTLELGDSALYLCASRKGMGTADTEAFFGQGTRLTVV.

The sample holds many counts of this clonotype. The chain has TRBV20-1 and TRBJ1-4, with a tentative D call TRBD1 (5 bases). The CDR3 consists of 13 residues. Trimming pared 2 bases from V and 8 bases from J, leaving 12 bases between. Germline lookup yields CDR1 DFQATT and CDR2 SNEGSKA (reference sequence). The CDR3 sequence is CSARSRGREKLFF. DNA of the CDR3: TGCAGTGCTAGATCTAGGGGTAGGGAAAAACTGTTTTTT.

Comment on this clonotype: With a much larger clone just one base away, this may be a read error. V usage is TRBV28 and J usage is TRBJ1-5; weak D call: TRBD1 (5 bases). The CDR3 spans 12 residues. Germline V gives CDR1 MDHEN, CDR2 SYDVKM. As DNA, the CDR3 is TGTGTCAGCAGTTGGGGGAATCAGCCCCAGCATTTT. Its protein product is CVSSWGNQPQHF.

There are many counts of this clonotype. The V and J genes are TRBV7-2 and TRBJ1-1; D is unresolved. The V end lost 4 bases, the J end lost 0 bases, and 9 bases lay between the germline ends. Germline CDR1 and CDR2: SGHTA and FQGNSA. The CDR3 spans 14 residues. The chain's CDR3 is CASSSTAMNTEAFF. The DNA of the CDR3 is TGTGCCAGCAGCTCAACAGCTATGAACACTGAAGCTTTCTTT.

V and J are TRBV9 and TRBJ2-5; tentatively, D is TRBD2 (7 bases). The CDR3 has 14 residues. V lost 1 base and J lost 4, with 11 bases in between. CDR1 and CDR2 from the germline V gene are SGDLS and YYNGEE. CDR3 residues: CASSVRGAGETQYF. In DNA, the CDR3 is TGTGCCAGCAGCGTACGGGGGGCCGGAGAGACCCAGTACTTC.

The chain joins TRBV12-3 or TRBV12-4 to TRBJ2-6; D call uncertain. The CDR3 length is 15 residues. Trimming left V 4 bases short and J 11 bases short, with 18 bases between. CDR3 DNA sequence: TGTGCCAGCAGTTCCGACAAAGCCCTCCCCCACGTCCTGACTTTC. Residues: CASSSDKALPHVLTF.

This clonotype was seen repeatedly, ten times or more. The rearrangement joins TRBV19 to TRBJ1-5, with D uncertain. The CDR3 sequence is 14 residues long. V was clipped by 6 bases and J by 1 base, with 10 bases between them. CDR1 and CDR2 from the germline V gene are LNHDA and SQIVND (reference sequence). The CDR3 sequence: CASSKTGSNQPQHF. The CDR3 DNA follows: TGTGCCAGTAGCAAAACGGGGAGCAATCAGCCCCAGCATTTT.

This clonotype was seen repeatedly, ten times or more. Written as DNA, the CDR3 is TGCGCCAGCAGCTTTCGGACCGGGACAGTACAAGAGACCCAGTACTTC. Amino acids: CASSFRTGTVQETQYF. V usage is TRBV5-1 and J usage is TRBJ2-5; TRBD1 matches 7 bases. Germline lookup yields CDR1 SGHRS and CDR2 YFSETQ. This CDR3 spans 16 amino acids. V was clipped by 2 bases and J by 2 bases; unmatched bases: 9.

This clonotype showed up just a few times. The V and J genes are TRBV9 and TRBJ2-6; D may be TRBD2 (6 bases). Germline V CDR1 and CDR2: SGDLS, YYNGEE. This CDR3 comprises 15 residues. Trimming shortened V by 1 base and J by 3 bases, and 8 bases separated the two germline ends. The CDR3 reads CASSVTGDGANVLTF. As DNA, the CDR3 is TGTGCCAGCAGCGTAACGGGGGATGGGGCCAACGTCCTGACTTTC.

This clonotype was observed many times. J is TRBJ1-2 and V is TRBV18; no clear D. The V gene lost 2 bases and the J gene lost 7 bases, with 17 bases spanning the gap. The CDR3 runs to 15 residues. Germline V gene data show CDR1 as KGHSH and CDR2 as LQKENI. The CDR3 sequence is CASSPNVRVIFGYTF. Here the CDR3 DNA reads TGTGCCAGCTCACCAAATGTCCGGGTTATATTTGGCTACACCTTC.

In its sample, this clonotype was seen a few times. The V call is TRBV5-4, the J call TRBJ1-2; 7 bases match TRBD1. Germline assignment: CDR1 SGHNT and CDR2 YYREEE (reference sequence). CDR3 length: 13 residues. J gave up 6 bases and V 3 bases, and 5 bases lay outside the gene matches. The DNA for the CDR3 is TGTGCCAGCAGCTCAGACAGGGTTCATGGCTACACCTTC. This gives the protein CASSSDRVHGYTF.

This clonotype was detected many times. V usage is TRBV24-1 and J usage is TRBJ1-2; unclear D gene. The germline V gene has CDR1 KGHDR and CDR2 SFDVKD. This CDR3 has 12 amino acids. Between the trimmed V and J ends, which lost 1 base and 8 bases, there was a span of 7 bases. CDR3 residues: CATSDLVSGYTF. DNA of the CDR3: TGTGCCACCAGTGATTTAGTCAGCGGCTACACCTTC.

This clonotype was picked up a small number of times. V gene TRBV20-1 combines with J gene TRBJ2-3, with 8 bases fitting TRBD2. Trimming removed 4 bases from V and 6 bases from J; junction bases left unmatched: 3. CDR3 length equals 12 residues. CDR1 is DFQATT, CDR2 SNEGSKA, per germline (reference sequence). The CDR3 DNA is TGCAGTGCTATGCGCGGGGGGGATACGCAGTATTTT. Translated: CSAMRGGDTQYF.

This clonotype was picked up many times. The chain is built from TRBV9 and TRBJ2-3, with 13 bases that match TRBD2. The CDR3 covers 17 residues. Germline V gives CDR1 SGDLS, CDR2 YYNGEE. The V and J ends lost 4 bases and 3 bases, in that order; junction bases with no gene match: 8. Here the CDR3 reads CASSPTSGGAFTDTQYF. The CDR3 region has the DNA TGTGCCAGCAGCCCCACTAGCGGGGGGGCATTTACAGATACGCAGTATTTT.

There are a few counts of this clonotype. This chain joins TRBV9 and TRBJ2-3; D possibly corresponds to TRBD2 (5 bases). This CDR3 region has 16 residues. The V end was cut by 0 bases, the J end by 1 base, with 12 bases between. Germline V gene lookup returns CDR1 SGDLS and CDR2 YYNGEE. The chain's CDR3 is CASSVGVAGGTDTQYF. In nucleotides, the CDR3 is TGTGCCAGCAGCGTAGGCGTGGCGGGCGGCACAGATACGCAGTATTTT. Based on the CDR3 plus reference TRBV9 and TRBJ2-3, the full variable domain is DSGVTQTPKHLITATGQRVTLRCSPRSGDLSVYWYQQSLDQGLQFLIQYYNGEERAKGNILERFSAQQFPDLHSELNLSSLELGDSALYFCASSVGVAGGTDTQYFGPGTRLTVL.

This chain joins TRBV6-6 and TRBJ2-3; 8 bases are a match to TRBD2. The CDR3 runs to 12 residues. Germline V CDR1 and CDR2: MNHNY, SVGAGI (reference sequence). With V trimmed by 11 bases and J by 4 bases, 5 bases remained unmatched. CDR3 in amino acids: CAGRGAADTQYF. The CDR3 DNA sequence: TGTGCCGGGCGGGGGGCCGCAGATACGCAGTATTTT.

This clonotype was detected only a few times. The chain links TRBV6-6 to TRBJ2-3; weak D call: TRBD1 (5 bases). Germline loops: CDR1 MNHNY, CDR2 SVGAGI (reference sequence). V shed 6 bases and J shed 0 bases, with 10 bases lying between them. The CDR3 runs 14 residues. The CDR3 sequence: CASSLGRSTDTQYF. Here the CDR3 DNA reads TGTGCCAGCAGCCTGGGGCGTAGCACAGATACGCAGTATTTT.

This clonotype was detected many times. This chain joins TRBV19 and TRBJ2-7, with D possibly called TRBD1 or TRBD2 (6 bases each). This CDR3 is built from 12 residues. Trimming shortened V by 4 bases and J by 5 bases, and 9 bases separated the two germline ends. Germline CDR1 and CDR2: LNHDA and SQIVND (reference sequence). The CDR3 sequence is CASSTGGDEQYF. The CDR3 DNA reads TGTGCCAGTAGTACCGGGGGCGACGAGCAGTACTTC.

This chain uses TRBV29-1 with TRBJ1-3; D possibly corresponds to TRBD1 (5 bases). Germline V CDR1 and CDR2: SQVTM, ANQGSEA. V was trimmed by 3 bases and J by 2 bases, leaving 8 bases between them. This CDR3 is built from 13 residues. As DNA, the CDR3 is TGCAGCGTTGATTCGGGGGCTGGAAACACCATATATTTT. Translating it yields CSVDSGAGNTIYF.

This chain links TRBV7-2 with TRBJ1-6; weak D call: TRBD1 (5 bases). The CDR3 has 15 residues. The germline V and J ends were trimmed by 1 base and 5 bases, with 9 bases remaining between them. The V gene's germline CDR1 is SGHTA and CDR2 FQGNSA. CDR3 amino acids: CASSLDGTDNSPLHF. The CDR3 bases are TGTGCCAGCAGCTTAGACGGGACTGATAATTCACCCCTCCACTTT.

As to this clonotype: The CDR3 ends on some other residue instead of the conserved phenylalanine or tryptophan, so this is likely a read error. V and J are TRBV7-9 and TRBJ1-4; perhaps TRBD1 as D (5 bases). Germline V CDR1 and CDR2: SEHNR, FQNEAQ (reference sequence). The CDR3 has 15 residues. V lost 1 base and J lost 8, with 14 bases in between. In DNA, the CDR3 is TGTGCCAGCAGCTTAGTGGCTGGGGACGGCGAAAAACTGTTTTCT. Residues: CASSLVAGDGEKLFS.

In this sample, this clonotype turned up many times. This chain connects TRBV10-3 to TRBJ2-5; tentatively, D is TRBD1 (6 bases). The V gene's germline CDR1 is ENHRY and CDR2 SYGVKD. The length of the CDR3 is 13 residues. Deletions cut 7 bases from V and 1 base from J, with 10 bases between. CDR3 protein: CAINQDSQETQYF. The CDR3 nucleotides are TGTGCCATCAACCAGGACAGCCAAGAGACCCAGTACTTC.

CDR3: CASSYDTNLANYGYTF. The CDR3 nucleotides are TGTGCCAGCAGTTATGATACAAACCTCGCCAACTATGGCTACACCTTC. The chain joins TRBV6-5 to TRBJ1-2; D call uncertain. V was shortened by 3 bases and J by 2 bases, with 16 bases between the two germline ends. Germline V gives CDR1 MNHEY, CDR2 SVGAGI. The length of the CDR3 is 16 residues.

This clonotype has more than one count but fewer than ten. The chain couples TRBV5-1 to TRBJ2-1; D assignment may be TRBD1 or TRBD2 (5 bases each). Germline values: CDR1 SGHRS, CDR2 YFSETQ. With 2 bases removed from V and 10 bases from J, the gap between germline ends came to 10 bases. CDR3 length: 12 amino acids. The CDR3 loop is CASSFLGDEQFF. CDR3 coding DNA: TGCGCCAGCAGCTTCTTGGGGGACGAGCAGTTCTTC.

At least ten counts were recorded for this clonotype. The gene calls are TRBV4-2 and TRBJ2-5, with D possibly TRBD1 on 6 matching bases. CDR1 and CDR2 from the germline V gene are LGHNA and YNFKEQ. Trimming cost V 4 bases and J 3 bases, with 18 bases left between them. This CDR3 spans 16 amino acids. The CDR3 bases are TGTGCCAGCAGCCCTCCCGTTATCCGGGACAAAGAGACCCAGTACTTC. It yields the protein CASSPPVIRDKETQYF.

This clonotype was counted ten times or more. In DNA form, the CDR3 reads TGTGCCATCAGTGAGCGCTCTAGCACAGATACGCAGTATTTT. Protein: CAISERSSTDTQYF. V is TRBV10-3 and J is TRBJ2-3, with no clear D. The V gene lost 2 bases and the J gene lost 0 bases, with 6 bases spanning the gap. From germline, CDR1 is ENHRY and CDR2 SYGVKD. The CDR3 spans 14 residues.

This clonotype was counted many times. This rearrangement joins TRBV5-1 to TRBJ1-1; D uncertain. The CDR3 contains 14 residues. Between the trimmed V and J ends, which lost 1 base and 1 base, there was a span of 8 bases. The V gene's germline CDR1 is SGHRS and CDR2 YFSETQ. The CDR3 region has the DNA TGCGCCAGCAGCTTGTCGGGCCAGAACACTGAAGCTTTCTTT. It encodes CASSLSGQNTEAFF.